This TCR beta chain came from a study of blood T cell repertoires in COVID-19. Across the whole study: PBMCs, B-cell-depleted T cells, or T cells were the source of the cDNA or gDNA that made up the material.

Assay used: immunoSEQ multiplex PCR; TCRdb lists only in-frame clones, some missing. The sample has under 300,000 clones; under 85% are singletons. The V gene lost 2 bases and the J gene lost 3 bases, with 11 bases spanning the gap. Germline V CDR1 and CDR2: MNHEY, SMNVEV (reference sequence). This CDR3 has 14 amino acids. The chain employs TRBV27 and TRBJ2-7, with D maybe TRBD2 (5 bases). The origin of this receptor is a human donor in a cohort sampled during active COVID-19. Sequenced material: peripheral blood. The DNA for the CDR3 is TGTGCCAGCAGTTTACGGGAATCCCACTACGAGCAGTACTTC. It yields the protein CASSLRESHYEQYF.